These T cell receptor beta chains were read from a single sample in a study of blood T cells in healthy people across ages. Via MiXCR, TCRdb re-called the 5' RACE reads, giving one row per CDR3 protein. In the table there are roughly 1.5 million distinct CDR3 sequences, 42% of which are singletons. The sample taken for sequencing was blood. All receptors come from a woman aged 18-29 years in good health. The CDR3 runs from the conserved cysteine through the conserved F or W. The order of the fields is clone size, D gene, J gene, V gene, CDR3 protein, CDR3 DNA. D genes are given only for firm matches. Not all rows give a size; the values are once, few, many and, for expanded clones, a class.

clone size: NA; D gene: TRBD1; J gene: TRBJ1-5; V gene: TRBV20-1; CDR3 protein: CSASGQGSNQPQHF; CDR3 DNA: TGCAGTGCTTCGGGACAGGGGAGCAATCAGCCCCAGCATTTT
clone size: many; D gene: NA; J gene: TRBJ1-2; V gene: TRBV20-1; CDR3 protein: CSARETKGYYGYTF; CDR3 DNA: TGCAGTGCTAGAGAGACCAAGGGTTACTATGGCTACACCTTC
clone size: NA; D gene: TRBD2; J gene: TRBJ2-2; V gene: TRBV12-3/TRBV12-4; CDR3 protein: CASSPGLLTGELFF; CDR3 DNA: TGTGCCAGCAGTCCGGGACTACTAACCGGGGAGCTGTTTTTT
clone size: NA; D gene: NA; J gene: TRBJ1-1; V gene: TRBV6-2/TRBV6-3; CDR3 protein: CASSYRQGPSTEAFF; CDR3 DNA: TGTGCCAGCAGTTACCGCCAGGGTCCGAGCACTGAAGCTTTCTTT
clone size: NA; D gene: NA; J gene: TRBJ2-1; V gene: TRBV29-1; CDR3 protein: CSVGGLRDLSYNEQFF; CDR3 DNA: TGCAGCGTTGGGGGCCTCCGGGACTTATCCTACAATGAGCAGTTCTTC
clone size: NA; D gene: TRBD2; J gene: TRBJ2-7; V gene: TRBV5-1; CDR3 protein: CASSPGLGPYEQYF; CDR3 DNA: TGCGCCAGCAGCCCCGGACTAGGGCCCTACGAGCAGTACTTC
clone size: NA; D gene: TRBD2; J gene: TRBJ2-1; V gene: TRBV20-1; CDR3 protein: CSARIAGGQKRYNEQFF; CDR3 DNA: TGCAGTGCTAGAATTGCGGGAGGGCAGAAGCGCTACAATGAGCAGTTCTTC
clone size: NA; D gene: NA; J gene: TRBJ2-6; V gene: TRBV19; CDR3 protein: CASKVQSGANVLTF; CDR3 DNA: TGTGCCAGTAAGGTCCAGTCCGGGGCCAACGTCCTGACTTTC
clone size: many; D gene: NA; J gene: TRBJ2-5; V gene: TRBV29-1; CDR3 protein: CSVKGVHQETQYF; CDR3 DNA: TGCAGCGTTAAAGGAGTACACCAAGAGACCCAGTACTTC
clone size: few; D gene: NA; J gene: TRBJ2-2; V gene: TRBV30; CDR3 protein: CAWTSTANTGELFF; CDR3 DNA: TGTGCCTGGACCTCCACAGCGAACACCGGGGAGCTGTTTTTT
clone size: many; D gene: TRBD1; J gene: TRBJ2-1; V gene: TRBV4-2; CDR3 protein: CASSPTGTGKNNEQFF; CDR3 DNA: TGTGCCAGCAGCCCTACCGGGACAGGTAAAAACAATGAGCAGTTCTTC
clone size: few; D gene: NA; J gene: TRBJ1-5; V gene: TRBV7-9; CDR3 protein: CASSLDTDTDSNQPQHF; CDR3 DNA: TGTGCCAGCAGCTTAGATACCGACACGGATAGCAATCAGCCCCAGCATTTT
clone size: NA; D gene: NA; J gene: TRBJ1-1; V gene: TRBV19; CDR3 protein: CASSYLEDTEAFF; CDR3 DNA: TGTGCCAGTAGTTATTTGGAGGACACTGAAGCTTTCTTT
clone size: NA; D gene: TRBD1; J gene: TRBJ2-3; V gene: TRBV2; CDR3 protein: CASSDRAPDTQYF; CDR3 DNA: TGTGCCAGCTCAGACAGGGCGCCAGATACGCAGTATTTT
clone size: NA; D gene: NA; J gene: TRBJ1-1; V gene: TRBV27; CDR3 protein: CASSLSGGVTEAFF; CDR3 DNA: TGTGCCAGCAGTTTATCCGGAGGTGTCACTGAAGCTTTCTTT
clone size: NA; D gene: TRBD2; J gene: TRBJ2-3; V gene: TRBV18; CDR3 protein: CASSKLTSGVSTDTQYF; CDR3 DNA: TGTGCCAGCTCGAAGTTGACTAGCGGAGTTAGCACAGATACGCAGTATTTT
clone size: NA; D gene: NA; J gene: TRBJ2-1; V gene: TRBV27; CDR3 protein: CASSPTRGRIRRYNEQFF; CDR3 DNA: TGTGCCAGCAGTCCGACCCGGGGGAGGATACGCAGGTACAATGAGCAGTTCTTC
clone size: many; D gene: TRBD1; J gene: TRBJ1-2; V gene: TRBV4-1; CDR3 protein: CASSQGQGSGYTF; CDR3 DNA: TGCGCCAGCAGCCAAGGACAGGGGTCCGGCTACACCTTC
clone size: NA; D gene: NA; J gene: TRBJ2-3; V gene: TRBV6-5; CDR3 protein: CASRSDIRDTQYF; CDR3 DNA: TGTGCCAGCAGATCCGACATTAGGGATACGCAGTATTTT
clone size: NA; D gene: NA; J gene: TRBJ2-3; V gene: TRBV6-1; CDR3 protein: CASIGSGYSTDTQYF; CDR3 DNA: TGTGCCAGCATAGGTAGTGGATATAGCACAGATACGCAGTATTTT
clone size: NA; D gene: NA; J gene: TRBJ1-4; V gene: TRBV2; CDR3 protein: CASRKTRQILANEKLFF; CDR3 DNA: TGTGCCAGCAGAAAGACAAGACAGATTCTGGCTAATGAAAAACTGTTTTTT
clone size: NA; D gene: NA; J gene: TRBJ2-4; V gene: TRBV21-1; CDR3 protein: CASNDSLLAKNIQYF; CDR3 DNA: TGTGCCAGCAACGACAGCCTACTAGCCAAAAACATTCAGTACTTC
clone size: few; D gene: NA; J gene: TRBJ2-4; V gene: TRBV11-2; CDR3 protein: CASTPAGSIQYF; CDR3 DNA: TGTGCCAGCACCCCAGCAGGGAGCATTCAGTACTTC
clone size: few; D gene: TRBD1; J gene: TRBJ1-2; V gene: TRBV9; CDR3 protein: CASSVVAGGNYGYTF; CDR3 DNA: TGTGCCAGCAGCGTAGTGGCAGGGGGTAACTATGGCTACACCTTC
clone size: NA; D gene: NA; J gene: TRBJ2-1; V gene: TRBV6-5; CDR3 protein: CASGIGLHDEQFF; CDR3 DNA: TGTGCCAGCGGGATTGGACTTCACGATGAGCAGTTCTTC
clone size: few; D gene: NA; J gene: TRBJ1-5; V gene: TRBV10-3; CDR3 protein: CAISTSGDQPQHF; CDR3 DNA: TGTGCCATCAGTACCTCCGGGGATCAGCCCCAGCATTTT
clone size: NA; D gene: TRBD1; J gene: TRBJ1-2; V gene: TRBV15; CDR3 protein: CATSRDTGTVNYGYTF; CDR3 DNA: TGTGCCACCAGCAGAGATACCGGGACAGTTAACTATGGCTACACCTTC
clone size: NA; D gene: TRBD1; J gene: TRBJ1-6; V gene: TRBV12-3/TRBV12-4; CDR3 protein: CASSRQGENSPLHF; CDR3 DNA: TGTGCCAGCAGTCGACAGGGGGAGAATTCACCCCTCCACTTT
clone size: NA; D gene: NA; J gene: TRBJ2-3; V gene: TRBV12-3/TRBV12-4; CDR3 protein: CASSLRDIPTDTQYF; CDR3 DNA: TGTGCCAGCAGTTTGCGGGATATTCCTACAGATACGCAGTATTTT
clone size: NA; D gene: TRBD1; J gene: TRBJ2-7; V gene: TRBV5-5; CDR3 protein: CASSFLDRSSYEQYF; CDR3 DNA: TGCGCCAGCAGCTTTTTGGACAGGAGTTCCTACGAGCAGTACTTC
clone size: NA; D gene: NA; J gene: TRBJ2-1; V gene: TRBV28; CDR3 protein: CASSTTGTSPLGAYNEQFF; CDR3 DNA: TGTGCCAGCAGTACAACAGGCACGTCGCCGCTCGGAGCCTACAATGAGCAGTTCTTC
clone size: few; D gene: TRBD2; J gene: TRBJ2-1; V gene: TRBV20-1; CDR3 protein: CSARDYGPLAGGPDEQFF; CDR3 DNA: TGCAGTGCTAGAGATTACGGCCCACTAGCGGGAGGGCCCGATGAGCAGTTCTTC
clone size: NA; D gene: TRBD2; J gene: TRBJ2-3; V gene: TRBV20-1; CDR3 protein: CSARGLDLTVDTQYF; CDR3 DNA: TGCAGTGCTCGAGGACTAGACCTAACCGTAGATACGCAGTATTTT
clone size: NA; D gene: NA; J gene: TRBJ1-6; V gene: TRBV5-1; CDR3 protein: CASSAGIADSPLHF; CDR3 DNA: TGCGCCAGCAGCGCAGGTATCGCGGATTCACCCCTCCACTTT
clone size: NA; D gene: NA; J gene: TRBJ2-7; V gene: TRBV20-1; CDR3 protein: CSAREEDPPPVGSYEQYF; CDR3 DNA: TGCAGTGCTAGAGAGGAGGACCCACCCCCAGTGGGATCCTACGAGCAGTACTTC
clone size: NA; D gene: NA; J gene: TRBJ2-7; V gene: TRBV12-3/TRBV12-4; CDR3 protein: CASSLLQGAYEQYF; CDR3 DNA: TGTGCCAGCAGTTTACTTCAGGGCGCCTACGAGCAGTACTTC
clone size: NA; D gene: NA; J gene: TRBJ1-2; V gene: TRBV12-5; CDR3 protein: CASGYPDGNYGYTF; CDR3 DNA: TGTGCTAGTGGTTATCCGGACGGGAACTATGGCTACACCTTC
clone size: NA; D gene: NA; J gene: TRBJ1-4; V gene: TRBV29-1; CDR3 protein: CGVAPGRTNEKLFF; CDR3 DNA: TGCGGCGTTGCCCCGGGCAGAACTAATGAAAAACTGTTTTTT
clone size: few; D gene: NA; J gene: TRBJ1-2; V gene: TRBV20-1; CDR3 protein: CSWGQDLTANYGYTF; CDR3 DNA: TGCAGTTGGGGACAAGATCTCACGGCTAACTATGGCTACACCTTC
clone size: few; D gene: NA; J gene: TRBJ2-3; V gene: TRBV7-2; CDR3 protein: CASSLAVVDTQYF; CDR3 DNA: TGTGCCAGCAGCTTAGCCGTCGTAGATACGCAGTATTTT
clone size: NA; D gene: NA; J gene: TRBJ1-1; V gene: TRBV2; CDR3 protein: CASRREGGNTEAFF; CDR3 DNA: TGTGCCAGCAGGCGGGAAGGCGGGAACACTGAAGCTTTCTTT
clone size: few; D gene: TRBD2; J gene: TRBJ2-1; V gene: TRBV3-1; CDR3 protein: CASSPDPGLAVNEQFF; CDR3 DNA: TGTGCCAGCAGCCCCGATCCGGGACTAGCAGTAAATGAGCAGTTCTTC
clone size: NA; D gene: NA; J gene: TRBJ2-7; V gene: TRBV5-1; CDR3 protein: CASRVDSYYEQYF; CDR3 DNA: TGCGCCAGCAGGGTCGACAGTTACTACGAGCAGTACTTC
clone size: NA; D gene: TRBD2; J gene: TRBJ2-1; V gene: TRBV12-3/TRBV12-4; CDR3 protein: CASSLGGRLNSVYNEQFF; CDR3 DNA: TGTGCCAGCAGTTTGGGGGGGAGGCTAAACTCGGTTTACAATGAGCAGTTCTTC
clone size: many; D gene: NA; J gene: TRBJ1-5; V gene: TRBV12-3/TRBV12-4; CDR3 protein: CASSLQGASNQPQHF; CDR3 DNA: TGTGCCAGCAGTTTGCAGGGCGCCAGCAATCAGCCCCAGCATTTT
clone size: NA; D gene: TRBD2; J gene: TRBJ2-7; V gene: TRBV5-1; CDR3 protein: CASAGGNYEQYF; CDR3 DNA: TGCGCCAGCGCGGGGGGTAACTACGAGCAGTACTTC